This TCR beta chain was sequenced for a study of cytomegalovirus exposure and HLA in healthy donors. Primers included in the PCR were 60 Vbeta and 13 Jbeta primers. Sequenced by immunoSEQ multiplex PCR; TCRdb stores in-frame clones only, minus some. The data hold 150,000 to 200,000 clones, with over 80% observed a single time. Whole-study results and caveats: There were a few CMV-associated chains whose specificity for CMV antigens was confirmed in vitro. Among immune exposure information, only CMV serostatus was available. Being indistinguishable, some V segments were excluded, TRBV6-2 and TRBV6-3 among them.

All the people who gave samples were healthy bone marrow donors. CDR3 size: 12 residues. Deletions cut 4 bases from V and 11 bases from J, with 17 bases between. Germline CDR1 is SQVTM and CDR2 is ANQGSEA. This clone was counted a few times. Its antigen is still unknown. This chain links TRBV29-1 with TRBJ1-1; D is ambiguous. The sequenced sample was PBMCs. This clonotype was obtained from a girl aged 5-17 years in good health and CMV-seropositive. CDR3 nucleotide sequence: TGCAGCGTTGCGGGTTTGGCCCCGGGGGCTTTCTTT. Its protein product is CSVAGLAPGAFF. Filled out from reference TRBV29-1 and TRBJ1-1, the complete variable domain reads SAVISQKPSRDICQRGTSLTIQCQVDSQVTMMFWYRQQPGQSLTLIATANQGSEATYESGFVIDKFPISRPNLTFSTLTVSNMSPEDSSIYLCSVAGLAPGAFFGQGTRLTVV.